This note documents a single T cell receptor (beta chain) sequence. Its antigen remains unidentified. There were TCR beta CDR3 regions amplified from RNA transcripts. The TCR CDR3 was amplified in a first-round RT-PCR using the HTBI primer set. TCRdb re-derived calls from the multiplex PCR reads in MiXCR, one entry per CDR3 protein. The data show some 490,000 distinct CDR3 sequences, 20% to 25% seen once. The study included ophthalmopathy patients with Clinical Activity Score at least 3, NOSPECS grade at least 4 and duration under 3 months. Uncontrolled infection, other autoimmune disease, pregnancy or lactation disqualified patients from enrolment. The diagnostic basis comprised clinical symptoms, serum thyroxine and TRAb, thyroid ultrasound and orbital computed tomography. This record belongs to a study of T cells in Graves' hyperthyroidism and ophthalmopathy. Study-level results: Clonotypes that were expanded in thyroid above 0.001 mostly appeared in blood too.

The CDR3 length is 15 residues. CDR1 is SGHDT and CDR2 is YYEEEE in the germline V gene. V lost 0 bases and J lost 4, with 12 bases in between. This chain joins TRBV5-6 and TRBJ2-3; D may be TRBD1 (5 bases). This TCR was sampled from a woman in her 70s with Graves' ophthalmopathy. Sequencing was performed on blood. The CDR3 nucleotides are TGTGCCAGCAGCTTGGGTCAGGGATGGGCAGATACGCAGTATTTT. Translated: CASSLGQGWADTQYF.